The TCR beta chain described here comes from a study of CD8+ T cells in alopecia areata. As for the study in general: C3H/HeJ donors with spontaneous alopecia, roughly 6-12 months old, supplied skin grafts to 7-10-week-old female C3H/HeJ mice.

Investigators isolated RNA and reverse transcribed it into cDNA to act as the sequencing template. The data were produced by immunoSEQ multiplex PCR, yet TCRdb's version contains in-frame clones alone and is incomplete. The sample was found to contain 250,000 or so clones, and every one recurs. This clone was seen repeatedly, ten times or more. The antigen remains undetermined. Mouse gene names apply. Other nucleotide sequences in the sample specify the same CDR3. Whole-study findings and limits: Normal scalp had lower clonality than lesional scalp, with alopecia totalis/universalis lesions showing this most strongly. Scalp samples also yield sequences of resident alphabeta T cells from normal skin.

Researchers sorted pooled cutaneous lymph node cells on the basis of CD4, CD8alpha, NKG2D, NKG2ACE and other markers. Sequenced sample: CD4+ T cells sorted from a lymph node. The source of this sequence is a C3H/HeJ mouse with alopecia areata. The MHC haplotype of this mouse line is H2-k.

The CDR3 bases that were read are TGTGCCAGCAGTTCAGGGGGCTATGCT. Its protein product is CASSSGGYA. The CDR3 in full is CASSSGGYAEQFF. The chain joins TRBV14 to TRBJ2-1; TRBD1 aligns across 7 bases. Read data end 4 residues before the CDR3 end; the end is taken from the germline J gene. The V and J ends lost 3 bases and 3 bases, in that order; junction bases with no gene match: 0. The CDR3 totals 13 residues. CDR1 is SGHDT, CDR2 FRDEAV, per germline.